These T cell receptor beta chains were read from a single sample in a study of cytomegalovirus exposure and HLA in healthy donors. Clones were read by immunoSEQ multiplex PCR, and TCRdb kept only the in-frame ones, dropping some. There are fewer than 150,000 clones in the sample; about 91% occur only once, and over 6.5% lies in the top ten. The sample was PBMCs. The receptors were gathered from a woman under 30 in good health and CMV-seropositive. The CDR3 runs from the conserved cysteine through the conserved F or W. The D gene is left open where the match is weak. Clone sizes are given selectively: once, few, many, or a class where the clone is expanded.

D: .; J: TRBJ1-5; V: TRBV7-8; size: .; DNA: TGTGCCAGCAGCTTAGATCTCGCGGGGGGTCAGCCCCAGCATTTT; CDR3: CASSLDLAGGQPQHF
D: .; J: TRBJ1-4; V: TRBV4-1; size: .; DNA: TGCGCCAGCAGGTCGGGACACACTAATGAAAAACTGTTTTTT; CDR3: CASRSGHTNEKLFF
D: TRBD2; J: TRBJ2-2; V: TRBV7-6; size: .; DNA: TGTGCCAGCAGCGGACGACTAGCGGGTGGAACCGGGGAGCTGTTTTTT; CDR3: CASSGRLAGGTGELFF
D: TRBD1; J: TRBJ2-1; V: TRBV6-6; size: .; DNA: TGTGCCAGCAGTCCAATTGACAGGGGCTCCTACAATGAGCAGTTCTTC; CDR3: CASSPIDRGSYNEQFF
D: .; J: TRBJ2-3; V: TRBV9; size: once; DNA: TGTGCCAGCAGCGGCCTCAGGGTGGCAACAGATACGCAGTATTTT; CDR3: CASSGLRVATDTQYF
D: .; J: TRBJ2-3; V: TRBV27; size: .; DNA: TGTGCCAGCAGTCCACAGGGTCATACAGATACGCAGTATTTT; CDR3: CASSPQGHTDTQYF
D: .; J: TRBJ2-3; V: TRBV21-1; size: .; DNA: TGTGCCAGCAGCAAGACACCCCCTGGACTAGTCGACCCAACAGATACGCAGTATTTT; CDR3: CASSKTPPGLVDPTDTQYF
D: .; J: TRBJ1-5; V: TRBV5-1; size: .; DNA: TGCGCCAGCAGCTTGACACCTAATCAGCCCCAGCATTTT; CDR3: CASSLTPNQPQHF
D: TRBD2; J: TRBJ2-3; V: TRBV2; size: .; DNA: TGTGCCAGCAGTGAACTGGCGGGGGGGTATACGCAGTATTTT; CDR3: CASSELAGGYTQYF
D: TRBD2; J: TRBJ2-7; V: TRBV6-5; size: .; DNA: TGTGCCAGCAGTTCTCCGGGACTAGCATTCTACGAGCAGTACTTC; CDR3: CASSSPGLAFYEQYF
D: .; J: TRBJ2-7; V: TRBV28; size: .; DNA: TGTGCCAGCAGTTTCCGACAGGTCCCCACCTACGAGCAGTACTTC; CDR3: CASSFRQVPTYEQYF
D: .; J: TRBJ2-2; V: TRBV5-4; size: .; DNA: TGTGCCAGCAGCCCCGAGGGGGTCGGGGAGCTGTTTTTT; CDR3: CASSPEGVGELFF
D: .; J: TRBJ2-1; V: TRBV19; size: .; DNA: TGTGCCGCCAGCCGGACTACCGGGGGTGAGCAGTTCTTC; CDR3: CAASRTTGGEQFF
D: TRBD1; J: TRBJ2-1; V: TRBV5-1; size: .; DNA: TGCGCCAGCAGCCACGACAGGGTTGAGCAGTTCTTC; CDR3: CASSHDRVEQFF
D: .; J: TRBJ1-6; V: TRBV29-1; size: .; DNA: TGCAGCGTAACCAAAACCTCCCACAGCCCGAATTCACCCCTCCACTTT; CDR3: CSVTKTSHSPNSPLHF
D: TRBD1; J: TRBJ1-4; V: TRBV27; size: .; DNA: TGTGCCAGCAGTTCCCGGACAGGAGCAACTAATGAAAAACTGTTTTTT; CDR3: CASSSRTGATNEKLFF
D: TRBD1; J: TRBJ1-1; V: TRBV7-9; size: .; DNA: TGTGCCAGCAGCTTAGTTTCTCAGGGGGTGAACACTGAAGCTTTCTTT; CDR3: CASSLVSQGVNTEAFF
D: TRBD1; J: TRBJ2-4; V: TRBV28; size: .; DNA: TGTGCCAGCATTTTCAGACAGGGGCCCAAAAACATTCAGTACTTC; CDR3: CASIFRQGPKNIQYF
D: .; J: TRBJ2-6; V: TRBV28; size: .; DNA: TGTGCCAGCAGTTTATACGGCTCTGGGGCCAACGTCCTGACTTTC; CDR3: CASSLYGSGANVLTF
D: .; J: TRBJ2-5; V: TRBV10-2; size: .; DNA: TGCGCCAGCAGTCGGAGGGATCAAGAGACCCAGTACTTC; CDR3: CASSRRDQETQYF
D: .; J: TRBJ2-2; V: TRBV28; size: .; DNA: TGTGCCAGCAGTTTCGGAGGGGCGAACACCGGGGAGCTGTTTTTT; CDR3: CASSFGGANTGELFF
D: TRBD2; J: TRBJ2-5; V: TRBV9; size: once; DNA: TGTGCCAGCAGCGTTCGACTAGCGGGAGAGACCCAGTACTTC; CDR3: CASSVRLAGETQYF
D: .; J: TRBJ1-3; V: TRBV30; size: .; DNA: TGTGCCTGGAGTGACCCAGGGAATTTTCCTGGAAACACCATATATTTT; CDR3: CAWSDPGNFPGNTIYF
D: .; J: TRBJ1-3; V: TRBV28; size: .; DNA: TGTGCCAGCACCTCACCCCCAGTTTTTGGAAACACCATATATTTT; CDR3: CASTSPPVFGNTIYF
D: .; J: TRBJ2-3; V: TRBV5-1; size: .; DNA: TGCGCCAGCAGCTTCGGGGGAGTTTACGATACGCAGTATTTT; CDR3: CASSFGGVYDTQYF
D: TRBD1; J: TRBJ2-2; V: TRBV19; size: .; DNA: TGTGCCAGTAAGGAGACAGGGGTAACCGGGGAGCTGTTTTTT; CDR3: CASKETGVTGELFF
D: TRBD1; J: TRBJ1-1; V: TRBV5-1; size: .; DNA: TGCGCCAGCAGCTTGAACAGGGGATACAGGAACACTGAAGCTTTCTTT; CDR3: CASSLNRGYRNTEAFF
D: TRBD1; J: TRBJ1-2; V: TRBV5-1; size: .; DNA: TGCGCCAGCAGCTTGTGGGGACAGAGCCCCGGTGGCTACACCTTC; CDR3: CASSLWGQSPGGYTF
D: .; J: TRBJ2-3; V: TRBV2; size: .; DNA: TGTGCCAGCACCCTCACAGATACGCAGTATTTT; CDR3: CASTLTDTQYF
D: TRBD2; J: TRBJ2-2; V: TRBV4-3; size: .; DNA: TGCGCCAGCAGTCTGGCGGGGGGTAGAGACACCGGGGAGCTGTTTTTT; CDR3: CASSLAGGRDTGELFF
D: .; J: TRBJ2-1; V: TRBV5-1; size: .; DNA: TGCGCCAGCAGCGCCGGGATTAGCTCCTACAATGAGCAGTTCTTC; CDR3: CASSAGISSYNEQFF
D: .; J: TRBJ2-5; V: TRBV28; size: .; DNA: TGTGCCAGCAGTTTACTACCCATTAGGAGAGAGACCCAGTACTTC; CDR3: CASSLLPIRRETQYF
D: .; J: TRBJ2-7; V: TRBV20-1; size: .; DNA: TGCAGTGCTAGATGGGGCAATTGGCAGTACTTC; CDR3: CSARWGNWQYF
D: .; J: TRBJ1-3; V: TRBV2; size: once; DNA: TGTGCCAGCAGTCTTTCGGGGGGTTCTGGAAACACCATATATTTT; CDR3: CASSLSGGSGNTIYF
D: .; J: TRBJ1-5; V: TRBV28; size: .; DNA: TGTGCCAGCAGGGGGGCCCTCTCCGGCAATCAGCCCCAGCATTTT; CDR3: CASRGALSGNQPQHF
D: TRBD2; J: TRBJ2-3; V: TRBV29-1; size: .; DNA: TGCAGCGTCGTTGGGAGCGGGGGGGCGACAGATACGCAGTATTTT; CDR3: CSVVGSGGATDTQYF
D: TRBD1; J: TRBJ2-7; V: TRBV7-2; size: .; DNA: TGTGCCAGCAGTTTTACAGGGGTATACGAGCAGTACTTC; CDR3: CASSFTGVYEQYF
D: TRBD1; J: TRBJ1-5; V: TRBV4-1; size: .; DNA: TGCGCCAGCAGCCAAGATTTGAGGGGGCATCAGCCCCAGCATTTT; CDR3: CASSQDLRGHQPQHF
D: .; J: TRBJ2-1; V: TRBV5-1; size: .; DNA: TGCGCCAGCAGCCAGGCGGGCGTATACAATGAGCAGTTCTTC; CDR3: CASSQAGVYNEQFF
D: .; J: TRBJ2-4; V: TRBV2; size: .; DNA: TGTGCCAGCAGTAGGGGACTGGAAACGTTATTAGCCAAAAACATTCAGTACTTC; CDR3: CASSRGLETLLAKNIQYF
D: .; J: TRBJ1-3; V: TRBV9; size: .; DNA: TGTGCCAGCAGCGTCAACTCCCTCCCTGGAAACACCATATATTTT; CDR3: CASSVNSLPGNTIYF
D: TRBD1; J: TRBJ1-5; V: TRBV6-1; size: .; DNA: TGTGCCAGCAGTGCCGGGACAGGGTTTAATCAGCCCCAGCATTTT; CDR3: CASSAGTGFNQPQHF
D: .; J: TRBJ2-7; V: TRBV6-1; size: once; DNA: TGTGCCAGCAGTGTGACAACTTCTGACTACGAGCAGTACTTC; CDR3: CASSVTTSDYEQYF
D: TRBD1; J: TRBJ1-3; V: TRBV7-2; size: once; DNA: TGTGCCAGCAGCTCACTACCGGACAGGAGCTCTGGAAACACCATATATTTT; CDR3: CASSSLPDRSSGNTIYF
D: TRBD1; J: TRBJ1-5; V: TRBV7-9; size: .; DNA: TGTGCCAGCAGCCCCTGCCCCCCGGGACAGGGTGGACAGCCCCAGCATTTT; CDR3: CASSPCPPGQGGQPQHF